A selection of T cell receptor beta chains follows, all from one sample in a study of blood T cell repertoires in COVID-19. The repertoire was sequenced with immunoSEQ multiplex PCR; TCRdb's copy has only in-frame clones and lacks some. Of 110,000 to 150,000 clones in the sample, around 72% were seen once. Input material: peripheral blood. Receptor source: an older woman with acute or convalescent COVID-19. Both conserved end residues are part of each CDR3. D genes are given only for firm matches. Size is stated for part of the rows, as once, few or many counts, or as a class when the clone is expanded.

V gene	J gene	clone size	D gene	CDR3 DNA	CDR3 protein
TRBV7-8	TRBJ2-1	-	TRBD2	TGTGCCAGCAGCTTAGTGTGGCTAGCGGGCGATGAGCAGTTCTTC	CASSLVWLAGDEQFF
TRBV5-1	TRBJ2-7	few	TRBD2	TGCGCCAGCAAGGAATTAGCGGGTTTTGACGAGCAGTACTTC	CASKELAGFDEQYF
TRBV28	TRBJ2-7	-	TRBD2	TGTGCCAGCAGCTCCGGTAGCGGGAGAAACTACGAGCAGTACTTC	CASSSGSGRNYEQYF
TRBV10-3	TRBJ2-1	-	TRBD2	TGTGCCATCAGCCGACTAGCGGGAGTACTGGATGAGCAGTTCTTC	CAISRLAGVLDEQFF
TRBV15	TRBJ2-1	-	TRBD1	TGTGCCACCAGCAGTCCTAACAGGGACAGCGAAACCGCGCAGTTCTTC	CATSSPNRDSETAQFF
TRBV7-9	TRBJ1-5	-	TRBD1	TGTGCCAGCAGCGATAGTACCGGGACAGGGAATCAGCCCCAGCATTTT	CASSDSTGTGNQPQHF
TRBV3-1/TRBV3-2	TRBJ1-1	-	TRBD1	TGTGCCAGCAGGAGCACAGGGGGTGAAGCTTTCTTT	CASRSTGGEAFF
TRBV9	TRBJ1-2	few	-	TGTGCCAGCAGCGTAGTTTTCGATGGCTACACCTTC	CASSVVFDGYTF
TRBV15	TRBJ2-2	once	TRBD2	TGTGCCACCAGCGCCGGGAGGGTGTCTAACACCGGGGAGCTGTTTTTT	CATSAGRVSNTGELFF
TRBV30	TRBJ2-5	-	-	TGTGCCTGGAGTGTAAGGGGGGAGACCCAGTACTTC	CAWSVRGETQYF
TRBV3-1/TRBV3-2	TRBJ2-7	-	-	TGTGCCAGCAGCCAAGACCCCAAAACCTACGAGCAGTACTTC	CASSQDPKTYEQYF
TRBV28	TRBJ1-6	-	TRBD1	TGTGCCAGCGGACCTCATTCCGGGACAGATAATTCACCCCTCCACTTT	CASGPHSGTDNSPLHF
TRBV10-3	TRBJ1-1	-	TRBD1	TGTGCCATCAGTGAGACCCTTGGACAGGGAAAGACTGAAGCTTTCTTT	CAISETLGQGKTEAFF
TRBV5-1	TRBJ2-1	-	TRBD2	TGCGCCAGCAGCTTGGTTAGCGGGAGTAGGTCCTACAATGAGCAGTTCTTC	CASSLVSGSRSYNEQFF
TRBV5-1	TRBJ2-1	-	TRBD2	TGCGCCAGCAGCTTCCGGACTAGCGGGAGGGGAGAGCAGTTCTTC	CASSFRTSGRGEQFF
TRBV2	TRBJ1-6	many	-	TGTGCCAGCAGTGTGAGAGATTATAATTCACCCCTCCACTTT	CASSVRDYNSPLHF
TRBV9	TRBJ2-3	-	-	TGTGCCAGTGCGGGTTCCAAGGGCACAGATACGCAGTATTTT	CASAGSKGTDTQYF
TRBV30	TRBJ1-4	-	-	TGTGCCTGGAGTCCTGGGACCTCCAGGGGCGAAAAACTGTTTTTT	CAWSPGTSRGEKLFF
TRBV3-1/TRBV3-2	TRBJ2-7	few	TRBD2	TGTGCCAGCAGCCAAGATCCCCTTGGGGCGGGAGGGGACTACGAGCAGTACTTC	CASSQDPLGAGGDYEQYF
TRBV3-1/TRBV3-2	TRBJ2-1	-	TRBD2	TGTGCCAGCAGCCAAGATCCAGCGGGATTTTTGGGTGAGCAGTTCTTC	CASSQDPAGFLGEQFF
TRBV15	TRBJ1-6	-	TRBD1	TGTGCCACCGGGACAGAGAGCTCCTATAATTCACCCCTCCACTTT	CATGTESSYNSPLHF
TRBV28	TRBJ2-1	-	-	TGTGCCAGCAGTTTATCGGTCCTAGGACGGGGTGAGCAGTTCTTC	CASSLSVLGRGEQFF
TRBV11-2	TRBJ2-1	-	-	TGTGCCAGCAGCTTCCACCACAATAATGAGCAGTTCTTC	CASSFHHNNEQFF
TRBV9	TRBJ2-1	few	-	TGTGCCAGCAGCGCCGACTATCTCTCATACAATGAGCAGTTCTTC	CASSADYLSYNEQFF
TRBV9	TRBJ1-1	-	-	TGTGCCAGCAGCGTAGACTTAGTTAACACTGAAGCTTTCTTT	CASSVDLVNTEAFF
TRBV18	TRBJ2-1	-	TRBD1	TGTGCCAGCTCACCACCGCGGCAGGGGGAATACAATGAGCAGTTCTTC	CASSPPRQGEYNEQFF
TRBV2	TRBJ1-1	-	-	TGTGCCAGCGGGGGGACTGAAGCTTTCTTT	CASGGTEAFF
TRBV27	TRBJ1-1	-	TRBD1	TGTGCCAGCAGAGCTCGACAGGGGGTAGACACTGAAGCTTTCTTT	CASRARQGVDTEAFF
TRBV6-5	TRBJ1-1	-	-	TGTGCCAGCAGAGACCGGCGGGCCCCAAACACTGAAGCTTTCTTT	CASRDRRAPNTEAFF
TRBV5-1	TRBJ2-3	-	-	TGCGCCAGCAGCTTGGAGGGAGGTATGGATACGCAGTATTTT	CASSLEGGMDTQYF
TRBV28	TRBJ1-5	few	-	TGTGCCACGAGGATTGTGCATAACAATCAGCCCCAGCATTTT	CATRIVHNNQPQHF
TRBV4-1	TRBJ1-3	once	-	TGCGCCAGCAGCCAAGATGGGGGGAATGGAAACACCATATATTTT	CASSQDGGNGNTIYF
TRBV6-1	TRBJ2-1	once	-	TGTGCCAGCAGTGAAGGGTCGTTTGCGGGAAGCTCCTACAATGAGCAGTTCTTC	CASSEGSFAGSSYNEQFF
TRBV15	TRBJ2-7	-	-	TGTGCCACCAGCAGAGAGGTAGTGTCCTACGAGCAGTACTTC	CATSREVVSYEQYF
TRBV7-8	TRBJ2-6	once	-	TGTGCCAGCAGCTGGGCGGGGGCGAAAGGGGCCAACGTCCTGACTTTC	CASSWAGAKGANVLTF
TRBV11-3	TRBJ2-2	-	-	TGTGCCAGCAGCTTAGCCACTAGTCTCGGGGAGCTGTTTTTT	CASSLATSLGELFF
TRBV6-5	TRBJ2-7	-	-	TGTGCCAGCAGTTCTATCTACGAGCAGTACTTC	CASSSIYEQYF
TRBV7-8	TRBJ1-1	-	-	TGTGCCAGCAGCTCCTCCGGGGTGAACATGAACACTGAAGCTTTCTTT	CASSSSGVNMNTEAFF
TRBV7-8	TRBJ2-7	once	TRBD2	TGTGCCAGCAGCTTAGTACTAGCGGGAGGGTGGAACGAGCAGTACTTC	CASSLVLAGGWNEQYF
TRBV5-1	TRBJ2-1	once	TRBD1	TGCGCCAGCAGCTCGACAACTGGGCGGGACAGGTTTTATCGGGGCAATGAGCAGTTCTTC	CASSSTTGRDRFYRGNEQFF
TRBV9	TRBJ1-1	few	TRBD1	TGTGCCAGCAGCGTTCGGACAGGAGGCACTGAAGCTTTCTTT	CASSVRTGGTEAFF
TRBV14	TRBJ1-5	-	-	TGTGCCAGCTCCGAATCACATTATCAGCCCCAGCATTTT	CASSESHYQPQHF
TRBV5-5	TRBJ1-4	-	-	TGTGCCAGCAGCGCGATCCTACAGGGTGGTAATGAAAAACTGTTTTTT	CASSAILQGGNEKLFF
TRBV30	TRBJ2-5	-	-	TGTGCCTGGAGTGTCGGGGGAACGGAGACCCAGTACTTC	CAWSVGGTETQYF
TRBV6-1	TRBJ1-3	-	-	TGTGCCAGCAGTGAACAGGCGGGAGAGGGGAACACCATATATTTT	CASSEQAGEGNTIYF
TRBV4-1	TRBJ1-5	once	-	TGCGCCAGCAGCCAAGGAGGTAACGATCAGCCCCAGCATTTT	CASSQGGNDQPQHF
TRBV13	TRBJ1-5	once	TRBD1	TGTGCCAGCAGCTCGTACAGGGGTAATCAGCCCCAGCATTTT	CASSSYRGNQPQHF
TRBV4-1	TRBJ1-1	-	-	TGCGCCAGCAGCCAAGATCAATCGGCGGGGGGAGCTTTCTTT	CASSQDQSAGGAFF
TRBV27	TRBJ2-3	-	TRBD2	TGTGCCAGCAGTTTGTTACTAGCGGAAAGCACAGATACGCAGTATTTT	CASSLLLAESTDTQYF
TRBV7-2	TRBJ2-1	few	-	TGTGCCAGCAGCTTAAGCGGAGCATCCTACAATGAGCAGTTCTTC	CASSLSGASYNEQFF
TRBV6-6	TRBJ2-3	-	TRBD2	TGTGCCAGCAGCAGGACTAGCGTAGCAGATACGCAGTATTTT	CASSRTSVADTQYF
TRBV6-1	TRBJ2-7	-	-	TGTGCCAGCAGTGAAGGTAACAGCCTCTACGAGCAGTACTTC	CASSEGNSLYEQYF
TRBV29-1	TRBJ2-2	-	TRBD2	TGCAGCGTCCGGGAGGCCAGCGGGGAGCTGTTTTTT	CSVREASGELFF
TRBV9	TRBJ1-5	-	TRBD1	TGTGCCAGCAGCGCCTCCGGGACAGGGGAACAGCCCCAGCATTTT	CASSASGTGEQPQHF
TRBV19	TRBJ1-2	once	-	TGTGCCAGTAGGCAGCCGCGGACAGTGGCCTATGGCTACACCTTC	CASRQPRTVAYGYTF
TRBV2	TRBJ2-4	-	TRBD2	TGTGCCAGCAGTGAATGGAGTAGCGGGAGTAACATTCAGTACTTC	CASSEWSSGSNIQYF
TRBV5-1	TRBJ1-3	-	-	TGCGCCAGCAGCTTGGGACTCTCCTGGGGAAACACCATATATTTT	CASSLGLSWGNTIYF
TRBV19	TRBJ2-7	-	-	TGTGCCAGTAGTATACGGCTCGGGGGTCAAGCCCACGAGCAGTACTTC	CASSIRLGGQAHEQYF
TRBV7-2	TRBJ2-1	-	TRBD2	TGTGCCAGCAGCTTGGATAGCGGGAGTACCAATGAGCAGTTCTTC	CASSLDSGSTNEQFF
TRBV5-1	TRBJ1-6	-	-	TGCGCCAGCAGCTTACCCCCGGTCAATTCACCCCTCCACTTT	CASSLPPVNSPLHF